This T cell receptor beta chain was profiled in a study of OX40 agonist ivuxolimab in advanced cancers. Whole-study results and caveats: Among T cells, CD8+ cells averaged more expanded clones than CD4+ cells.

Profiling relied on immunoSEQ multiplex PCR, and the TCRdb table lists in-frame clones only, not all of them. Among some 74,000 clones listed, approximately 82% were seen once. Concerning this clone: Its antigen is not identified.

Germline trimming cut 4 bases from V and 7 bases from J; bases unmatched to any gene: 5. The V gene's germline CDR1 is MDHEN and CDR2 SYDVKM. The CDR3 sequence is 13 residues long. The rearrangement joins TRBV28 to TRBJ2-7; 9 bases match TRBD1. The source was CD4+ or CD8+ T cells sorted from blood, collected in a trial of the OX40 agonist ivuxolimab. This TCR derives from an adult with an advanced solid tumor such as melanoma, head and neck, liver or kidney cancer. CDR3 amino acids: CASSSATGGEQYF. Here the CDR3 DNA reads TGTGCCAGCAGTTCGGCGACAGGGGGTGAGCAGTACTTC.